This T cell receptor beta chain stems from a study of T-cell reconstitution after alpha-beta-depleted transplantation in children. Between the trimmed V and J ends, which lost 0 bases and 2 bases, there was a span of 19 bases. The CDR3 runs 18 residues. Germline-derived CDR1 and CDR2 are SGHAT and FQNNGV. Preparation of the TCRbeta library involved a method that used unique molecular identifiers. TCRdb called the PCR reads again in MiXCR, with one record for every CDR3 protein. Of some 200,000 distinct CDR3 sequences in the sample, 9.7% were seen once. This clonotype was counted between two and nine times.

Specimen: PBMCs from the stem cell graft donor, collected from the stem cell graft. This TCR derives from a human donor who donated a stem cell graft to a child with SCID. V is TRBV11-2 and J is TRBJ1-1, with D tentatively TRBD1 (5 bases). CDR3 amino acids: CASSLDRPSGRRNTEAFF. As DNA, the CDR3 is TGTGCCAGCAGCTTAGACCGCCCGTCGGGACGGAGAAACACTGAAGCTTTCTTT.